One sample yielded the 25 T cell receptor beta chains listed below, sequenced in a study of T-cell reconstitution after alpha-beta-depleted transplantation in children. The authors prepared the TCRbeta library with unique molecular identifiers. TCRdb processed the PCR reads anew with MiXCR; each CDR3 protein has one entry. This table holds over 550,000 distinct CDR3 sequences, about 11% found once. The sequencing used PBMCs from the stem cell graft donor, collected from the stem cell graft. These receptor sequences come from a human donor who donated a stem cell graft to a child with acute myeloid leukemia.

There are many counts of this clonotype. The rearrangement links TRBV20-1 to TRBJ2-7; D may be TRBD1 (6 bases). The CDR3 is made up of 18 amino acids. Deletions cut 6 bases from V and 2 bases from J, with 29 bases between. Per the germline V gene, CDR1 is DFQATT and CDR2 is SNEGSKA (reference sequence). The CDR3 bases are TGCAGTGCGGACACACAGGGTCACCAACCCCCAGAAGCCTACGAGCAGTACTTC. It yields the protein CSADTQGHQPPEAYEQYF.

This clonotype was seen a few times. The chain links TRBV20-1 to TRBJ2-7; the match to TRBD1 covers 9 bases. CDR3 length: 15 residues. The germline V gene has CDR1 DFQATT and CDR2 SNEGSKA (reference sequence). V trimming: 4 bases; J trimming: 0 bases; junction bases outside the gene matches: 7. The chain's CDR3 is CSAISQGAPSYEQYF. In DNA form, the CDR3 reads TGCAGTGCTATCTCACAGGGGGCCCCCTCCTACGAGCAGTACTTC.

The table lists this clonotype with a few counts. The rearrangement links TRBV7-8 to TRBJ2-2; 15 bases fit TRBD2. The V gene end was trimmed by 5 bases and the J gene end by 4 bases; junction bases not matched to a gene: 11. The CDR3 runs to 19 residues. Germline CDR1 reads SGHVS; CDR2 reads FQNEAQ. The CDR3: CASSTRTSGRAVGTGELFF. CDR3 sequence (DNA): TGTGCCAGCAGCACCCGGACTAGCGGGAGGGCCGTGGGCACCGGGGAGCTGTTTTTT.

This clonotype has more than one count but fewer than ten. The chain couples TRBV7-2 to TRBJ2-3, with TRBD2 matching 10 bases. The CDR3 totals 17 residues. Looked up from germline, CDR1 is SGHTA and CDR2 is FQGNSA. V trimming: 6 bases; J trimming: 4 bases; junction bases outside the gene matches: 13. The CDR3 bases are TGTGCCAGCAGGCGTCTAGCGGGAGATTACAAACCAGATACGCAGTATTTT. Translating it yields CASRRLAGDYKPDTQYF. Full variable domain (remainder filled in from reference TRBV7-2 and TRBJ2-3): GAGVSQSPSNKVTEKGKDVELRCDPISGHTALYWYRQSLGQGLEFLIYFQGNSAPDKSGLPSDRFSAERTGGSVSTLTIQRTQQEDSAVYLCASRRLAGDYKPDTQYFGPGTRLTVL.

In its sample, this clonotype was seen a few times. This sequence joins TRBV11-2 and TRBJ2-1; TRBD2 aligns across 10 bases. V dropped 2 bases and J dropped 0; count of bases not matched to a gene: 13. The CDR3 has 20 amino acids. Germline V gene lookup returns CDR1 SGHAT and CDR2 FQNNGV. The CDR3 bases are TGTGCCAGCAGCTTAATTTCCAGCGGGAGGGGGCCCCCCTCCTACAATGAGCAGTTCTTC. This encodes CASSLISSGRGPPSYNEQFF.

The chain recombines TRBV29-1 with TRBJ1-2; D not resolved. The V gene's germline CDR1 is SQVTM and CDR2 ANQGSEA. The CDR3 runs 10 residues. Trimming removed 6 bases from V and 3 bases from J, with 5 bases in between. CDR3 protein: CSVLDYGYTF. The CDR3 DNA is TGCAGCGTACTGGACTATGGCTACACCTTC. Supplemented by reference TRBV29-1 and TRBJ1-2, the full variable domain reads SAVISQKPSRDICQRGTSLTIQCQVDSQVTMMFWYRQQPGQSLTLIATANQGSEATYESGFVIDKFPISRPNLTFSTLTVSNMSPEDSSIYLCSVLDYGYTFGSGTRLTVV.

This chain uses TRBV25-1 with TRBJ2-3; TRBD1 matches 10 bases. The CDR3 sequence is 17 residues long. Unmatched junction bases numbered 9, after V lost 3 bases and J lost 3 bases. The germline CDR1 and CDR2 sequences are MGHDK and SYGVNS. This chain's CDR3 is CASSDPTGTGVTDTQYF. CDR3 DNA sequence: TGTGCCAGCAGTGATCCTACCGGGACAGGGGTAACAGATACGCAGTATTTT.

This clonotype was counted at least ten times. The J gene is TRBJ2-2, the V gene TRBV7-3, with unresolved D. This CDR3 spans 16 amino acids. The germline V and J ends were trimmed by 2 bases and 4 bases, with 14 bases remaining between them. Germline-derived CDR1 and CDR2 are SGHTA and FQGTGA. The CDR3: CASSLGLPSSTGELFF. The CDR3 DNA reads as TGTGCCAGCAGCTTAGGCCTACCTTCTAGCACCGGGGAGCTGTTTTTT.

This clonotype came up many times. This rearrangement joins TRBV29-1 to TRBJ2-7; the D is unclear. The ends were cut back, 5 bases at V and 3 bases at J, with 11 bases in the middle. The CDR3 sequence is 12 residues long. Germline V gene data show CDR1 as SQVTM and CDR2 as ANQGSEA. This chain's CDR3 is CSVSIGNYEQYF. The CDR3 nucleotides read TGCAGCGTTAGTATAGGGAACTACGAGCAGTACTTC.

This clonotype was seen many times. This rearrangement joins TRBV6-5 to TRBJ2-1; 10 bases fit TRBD2. V was pared by 0 bases and J by 4 bases, with 3 bases of the junction left unmatched. The CDR3 runs 16 residues. Germline lookup yields CDR1 MNHEY and CDR2 SVGAGI. The CDR3 nucleotides read TGTGCCAGCAGTTACTCCACTAGCGGGATTTACAATGAGCAGTTCTTC. Amino acid sequence: CASSYSTSGIYNEQFF.

This CDR3 reads CASSQGVLNEQYF. The CDR3 DNA reads TGTGCCAGCAGCCAGGGAGTTCTCAACGAGCAGTACTTC. The chain has TRBV11-2 and TRBJ2-7, with D perhaps being TRBD1 or TRBD2 (5 bases each). Germline CDR1 and CDR2: SGHAT and FQNNGV. Trimming shortened V by 5 bases and J by 5 bases, and 13 bases separated the two germline ends. This CDR3 has 13 residues.

This clonotype was recorded many times. This chain links TRBV7-8 with TRBJ2-3; weak D call: TRBD2 (6 bases). Germline V gene sequence: CDR1 SGHVS, CDR2 FQNEAQ. V dropped 4 bases and J dropped 2 bases, with 13 bases sitting between them. The CDR3 runs 15 residues. CDR3 sequence (DNA): TGTGCCAGCAGCTCCGGGGACTTCATCACAGATACGCAGTATTTT. It yields the protein CASSSGDFITDTQYF.

This clonotype was detected ten times or more. The chain couples TRBV20-1 to TRBJ2-7; the match to TRBD2 covers 9 bases. This CDR3 has 16 residues. The germline V gene encodes CDR1 DFQATT and CDR2 SNEGSKA (reference sequence). Trimming at V came to 0 bases and at J to 2 bases, leaving 8 bases not matched to a gene. The DNA of the CDR3 is TGCAGTGCTAGAGAACCTAGCGGGGCCAACCCCTACGAGCAGTACTTC. As protein: CSAREPSGANPYEQYF.

CDR3 nucleotides: TGTGCCAGCAGCCTATCTCTAGCGGAGACCACAGATACGCAGTATTTT. Translation gives CASSLSLAETTDTQYF. V gene TRBV7-8 combines with J gene TRBJ2-3; 7 nucleotides align to TRBD2. J lost 2 bases, V lost 5 bases, and 10 bases had no gene match. Germline lookup yields CDR1 SGHVS and CDR2 FQNEAQ. The CDR3 is made up of 16 amino acids.

Many counts were recorded for this clonotype. The gene calls are TRBV29-1 and TRBJ1-2; maybe TRBD1 (5 bases). V lost 4 bases and J 9 bases, leaving 12 bases between the germline ends. CDR3 size: 11 residues. From germline, CDR1 is SQVTM and CDR2 ANQGSEA. The CDR3 loop is CSVAVVDSYTF. CDR3 DNA sequence: TGCAGCGTTGCCGTGGTGGACAGCTACACCTTC. The full variable domain, with the rest looked up from reference TRBV29-1 and TRBJ1-2, is SAVISQKPSRDICQRGTSLTIQCQVDSQVTMMFWYRQQPGQSLTLIATANQGSEATYESGFVIDKFPISRPNLTFSTLTVSNMSPEDSSIYLCSVAVVDSYTFGSGTRLTVV.

This clonotype was counted a few times. The chain combines TRBV7-8 with TRBJ2-5; 8 bases fit TRBD2. The CDR3 runs to 15 residues. V lost 8 bases to trimming and J lost 4 bases; unmatched junction nucleotides: 12. Germline CDR1 reads SGHVS; CDR2 reads FQNEAQ. CDR3 in DNA: TGTGCCAGCCACATGGCGGGAGGAGGTCGAGAGACCCAGTACTTC. Translating it yields CASHMAGGGRETQYF.

Points on this clonotype: This clone may be a read error of a much larger clone one base away. The V and J genes are TRBV7-2 and TRBJ2-7; a weak D match, TRBD2 (7 bases). CDR1 SGHTA and CDR2 FQGNSA come from the germline V gene. The CDR3 is made up of 15 amino acids. The CDR3, as DNA: TGTGCCGGCAGCCCCGGGGGCGGGAGCCCCTTCGAGCAGTACTTC. Its protein product is CAGSPGGGSPFEQYF.

CDR3 protein: CSASWDRGQETQYF. The DNA of the CDR3 is TGCAGTGCTAGCTGGGACAGGGGTCAAGAGACCCAGTACTTC. This chain connects TRBV20-1 to TRBJ2-5; 10 nucleotides match TRBD1. Trimming cost V 3 bases and J 2 bases; bases outside gene matches: 3. Germline lookup yields CDR1 DFQATT and CDR2 SNEGSKA (reference sequence). The CDR3 has 14 amino acids.

This clonotype has just a few counts. The J gene is TRBJ2-3, the V gene TRBV4-3; 15 bases agree with TRBD2. This CDR3 contains 18 residues. V lost 2 bases, J lost 5 bases, and 8 bases stayed unmatched. CDR1 is LGHNA, CDR2 YSLEER, per germline. Here the CDR3 reads CASSQSGTSGRLVDTQYF. The CDR3 nucleotides are TGCGCCAGCAGCCAATCCGGGACTAGCGGGAGGTTGGTAGATACGCAGTATTTT.

This clonotype was seen many times. The V call is TRBV29-1, the J call TRBJ2-7; 8 nucleotides align to TRBD1. This CDR3 has 13 amino acids. V shed 3 bases, J shed 3 bases, and the junction held 4 bases outside the gene matches. CDR1 is SQVTM and CDR2 is ANQGSEA in the germline V gene. As DNA, the CDR3 is TGCAGCGTTGACGCAGGGGGCAGCTACGAGCAGTACTTC. This translates into CSVDAGGSYEQYF.

This clonotype was counted between two and nine times. V and J are TRBV20-1 and TRBJ2-5; D call uncertain. The germline gives CDR1 DFQATT, CDR2 SNEGSKA (reference sequence). The CDR3 runs 8 residues. V lost 2 bases to trimming and J lost 14 bases, with 6 bases between them. The CDR3: CSARLPYF. The CDR3 nucleotides are TGCAGTGCTAGACTCCCTTACTTC.

V and J are TRBV3-1 and TRBJ1-1; D is unresolved. Per the germline V gene, CDR1 is LGHDT and CDR2 is YNNKEL (reference sequence). With 11 bases removed from V and 0 bases from J, the gap between germline ends came to 25 bases. The CDR3 totals 17 residues. The CDR3 region is CACSQDPRVFMNTEAFF. CDR3 bases: TGTGCCTGCTCCCAAGATCCAAGGGTATTTATGAACACTGAAGCTTTCTTT.

The chain carries TRBV2 and TRBJ2-1; the match to TRBD2 covers 14 bases. The CDR3 is 18 amino acids. V dropped 8 bases and J dropped 4; count of bases not matched to a gene: 13. Germline V lookup: CDR1 SNHLY, CDR2 FYNNEI. CDR3 sequence: CASCSGTSGRFPYNEQFF. The CDR3 DNA is TGTGCCAGCTGCTCCGGGACTAGCGGGAGATTCCCTTACAATGAGCAGTTCTTC.

The V call is TRBV29-1, the J call TRBJ1-2, with D unresolved. Germline V gene sequence: CDR1 SQVTM, CDR2 ANQGSEA. Between the trimmed V and J ends, which lost 2 bases and 2 bases, there was a span of 9 bases. The CDR3 has 13 amino acids. In DNA form, the CDR3 reads TGCAGCGTTGAATCCAGGTCAAACTATGGCTACACCTTC. Amino acids: CSVESRSNYGYTF.

The chain combines TRBV12-3 or TRBV12-4 with TRBJ2-1; D remains ambiguous. V dropped 6 bases and J dropped 0 bases, with 18 bases sitting between them. The CDR3 covers 17 residues. CDR3 sequence (DNA): TGTGCCAGCAGAAGCAAGTACGGGCTGAGCTCCTACAATGAGCAGTTCTTC. Its protein is CASRSKYGLSSYNEQFF.